This record concerns one T cell receptor beta chain sequence. This entry belongs to a study of shared clonotypes between healthy human individuals. The wider study: Every donor yielded three CD4 naive, three CD4 memory, two CD8 naive and one CD8 memory plate.

The CDR3 runs to 18 residues. The V gene's germline CDR1 is KGHSH and CDR2 LQKENI. J gave up 6 bases and V 6 bases, and 17 bases lay outside the gene matches. Clones were read by immunoSEQ multiplex PCR, and TCRdb kept only the in-frame ones, dropping some. The table includes millions of clones, 80% to 95% detected once. The V and J genes are TRBV18 and TRBJ2-7; the match to TRBD2 covers 13 bases. This sequence originates from a man younger than 35 in good health. Some clones in this sample may be carry-over from other donors' samples. Sequenced input: naive CD4+ T cells from PBMCs. The sample's subset: CD45RA+ positively selected. Here the CDR3 DNA reads TGTGCCAGCTCCCCCCGGAGGGGGACTAGCGGGATTGGTGGCGAGCAGTACTTC. It is translated as CASSPRRGTSGIGGEQYF.